This T cell receptor beta chain was sequenced in a study of blood T cell repertoires in COVID-19. Overall study context: The samples span acute and convalescent COVID-19 from the United States, Italy and Spain. PBMCs, B-cell-depleted T cells, or T cells provided the cDNA or gDNA that made up the material.

Original analysis: Estimation of nucleated cell counts relied on the amplification of reference gene primers. Method: immunoSEQ multiplex PCR; TCRdb's copy keeps in-frame clones and lacks some. The V and J calls and clone size come from that table; D and trimming were worked out from the DNA. The data contain a few hundred thousand clones, around 86% of them singletons. The V gene's germline CDR1 is SGHRS and CDR2 YFSETQ. V lost 4 bases to trimming and J lost 6 bases; unmatched junction nucleotides: 18. The CDR3 has 18 residues. The source material was peripheral blood. This clonotype was sampled from a man between 50 and 59 years old with active or convalescent COVID-19. V usage is TRBV5-1 and J usage is TRBJ2-3, with 9 bases that match TRBD2. For the CDR3, the DNA is TGCGCCAGCAGCCTGGCTGGAGGGGCTAGCGGGGCTTGGGATACGCAGTATTTT. This codes for CASSLAGGASGAWDTQYF.